The sample holds one count of the clone carrying this TCR beta chain. Assay: immunoSEQ multiplex PCR; the TCRdb copy retains only in-frame clones and omits some. Here the sample spans 55,000 to 65,000 clones, over 70% being singletons. The data stem from a study of blood T cell repertoires in COVID-19. Trimming at V came to 2 bases and at J to 7 bases, leaving 7 bases not matched to a gene. The CDR3 length is 14 residues. Per germline, CDR1 MGHRA and CDR2 YSYEKL. This TCR was recovered from a man in his sixties with acute or convalescent COVID-19. V usage is TRBV4-1 and J usage is TRBJ1-1; TRBD1 aligns across 7 bases. Input material: peripheral blood. CDR3 DNA sequence: TGCGCCAGCAGCCAACAGGGGGGTCGAGGTGAAGCTTTCTTT. This codes for CASSQQGGRGEAFF.